Shown below are 19 T cell receptor beta chains from a single sample sequenced in a study of technical replicates of blood from several donors. The data were produced by immunoSEQ multiplex PCR, yet TCRdb's version contains in-frame clones alone and is incomplete. The table has 60,000 to 80,000 clones, approximately 89% seen once. Sequencing used PBMCs. The receptor set was obtained from a human donor in good health. Some clones in this sample may be carry-over from other donors' samples.

The rearrangement joins TRBV6-1 to TRBJ2-2; 7 bases fit TRBD2. The V gene end was trimmed by 4 bases and the J gene end by 0 bases; junction bases not matched to a gene: 17. CDR3 length: 20 amino acids. In germline, CDR1 is MNHNS, CDR2 SASEGT. The CDR3 spells CASSGGPRDYLNANTGELFF. The CDR3 nucleotides read TGTGCCAGCAGTGGGGGCCCCCGGGACTACCTTAACGCGAACACCGGGGAGCTGTTTTTT.

The chain carries TRBV5-6 and TRBJ2-2; 8 bases are shared with TRBD1. Germline loops: CDR1 SGHDT, CDR2 YYEEEE. The trim removed 4 bases at V and 6 bases at J, leaving 2 bases unmatched. This CDR3 is built from 13 residues. CDR3 amino acids: CASSQQGAGELFF. The CDR3 DNA is TGTGCCAGCAGCCAACAGGGGGCCGGGGAGCTGTTTTTT.

The chain combines TRBV5-1 with TRBJ2-1; the D gene is possibly TRBD2 (7 bases). CDR3 length: 15 residues. The V end was cut by 6 bases, the J end by 3 bases, with 16 bases between. Per the germline V gene, CDR1 is SGHRS and CDR2 is YFSETQ. CDR3 DNA sequence: TGCGCCAGCACCCCGGGGGGCGGGAGCTACAATGAGCAGTTCTTC. Its translation is CASTPGGGSYNEQFF.

The V gene is TRBV9, the J gene TRBJ2-7; TRBD2 is a possible D gene (5 bases). The length of the CDR3 is 13 residues. V lost 2 bases, J lost 0 bases, and 6 bases lay in between. Germline V gene data show CDR1 as SGDLS and CDR2 as YYNGEE. CDR3 nucleotide sequence: TGTGCCAGCAGCGTCGGACTCTCCTACGAGCAGTACTTC. Its translation is CASSVGLSYEQYF.

This clone occurred once. The J gene is TRBJ2-2, the V gene TRBV5-1, with TRBD2 matching over 9 bases. This CDR3 is 17 amino acids long. Trimming took 7 bases from V and 1 from J; bases not matched to a gene: 11. The germline V gene has CDR1 SGHRS and CDR2 YFSETQ. CDR3 sequence (DNA): TGCGCCAGCCGTCAGATCCGTAGCGGGGGGAACACCGGGGAGCTGTTTTTT. Its protein product is CASRQIRSGGNTGELFF.

V gene TRBV2 combines with J gene TRBJ2-3; TRBD2 matches 8 bases. Trimming cost V 7 bases and J 2 bases; bases outside gene matches: 2. The CDR3 contains 13 residues. Per germline, CDR1 SNHLY and CDR2 FYNNEI. The CDR3 nucleotides read TGTGCCAGCAACGGGGGGGACACAGATACGCAGTATTTT. This encodes CASNGGDTDTQYF.

The gene calls are TRBV19 and TRBJ1-5; 10 bases map to TRBD1. After removal of 6 bases from V and 4 bases from J, the junction contained 9 bases not matched to a gene. The CDR3 spans 16 residues. The V gene's germline CDR1 is LNHDA and CDR2 SQIVND (reference sequence). This chain's CDR3 is CASRPTGGLQNQPQHF. In nucleotides, the CDR3 is TGTGCCAGTAGACCGACAGGGGGCTTACAGAATCAGCCCCAGCATTTT.

This chain connects TRBV12-5 to TRBJ2-1; 10 positions match TRBD2. The CDR3 sequence is 16 residues long. The germline gives CDR1 LGHNT, CDR2 FRNRAP. The V and J ends lost 5 bases and 1 base, in that order; junction bases with no gene match: 5. CDR3 nucleotide sequence: TGTGCTAGTGGTCTTCGGACTAGCGGATCCTACAATGAGCAGTTCTTC. Translating it yields CASGLRTSGSYNEQFF.

The chain combines TRBV7-2 with TRBJ1-1; maybe TRBD1 (6 bases). Trimming took 5 bases from V and 7 from J, leaving 14 bases between them. The CDR3 consists of 13 residues. Germline-derived CDR1 and CDR2 are SGHTA and FQGNSA. CDR3 bases: TGTGCCAGCAGCATCGCTGGGGGCGATGAAGCTTTCTTT. Protein: CASSIAGGDEAFF.

The chain couples TRBV29-1 to TRBJ2-1; TRBD1 agrees at 9 bases. The V gene end was trimmed by 4 bases and the J gene end by 16 bases; junction bases not matched to a gene: 5. The CDR3 contains 10 residues. Germline lookup yields CDR1 SQVTM and CDR2 ANQGSEA. DNA of the CDR3: TGCAGCGTTGTTATGGGACAGGGTTTCTTC. Translation: CSVVMGQGFF.

The sample holds a few counts of this clone. The chain uses TRBV7-9 and TRBJ1-4; D gene unclear. The CDR3 is 13 residues long. V lost 5 bases to trimming and J lost 8 bases, with 12 bases between them. Per germline, CDR1 SEHNR and CDR2 FQNEAQ (reference sequence). CDR3 nucleotides: TGTGCCAGCAGCGCGAGGTACGGGGAAAAACTGTTTTTT. Its translation is CASSARYGEKLFF.

The genes are TRBV7-8 and TRBJ2-2; D may be TRBD1 (5 bases). Germline CDR1 reads SGHVS; CDR2 reads FQNEAQ. Trimming removed 1 base from V and 0 bases from J, with 6 bases in between. This CDR3 is 15 amino acids long. CDR3 sequence reads: CASSLDRSNTGELFF. The CDR3 nucleotides are TGTGCCAGCAGCTTAGACAGGTCGAACACCGGGGAGCTGTTTTTT.

This clone has only a few counts. The J gene is TRBJ1-2, the V gene TRBV9; tentatively, D is TRBD1 (5 bases). Between the trimmed V and J ends, which lost 7 bases and 3 bases, there was a span of 13 bases. The germline gives CDR1 SGDLS, CDR2 YYNGEE. The CDR3 is 13 residues long. The CDR3 DNA is TGTGCCAGCTCTGTCAGGGAGGACTATGGCTACACCTTC. This gives the protein CASSVREDYGYTF.

A word on this clone: One end of the junction fails to match germline, which may point to a read error. The same CDR3 can be traced to other DNA sequences in this sample. V gene TRBV7-9 combines with J gene TRBJ2-5; 9 bases fit TRBD2. The CDR3 extends over 13 amino acids. Germline V gene lookup returns CDR1 SEHNR and CDR2 FQNEAQ (reference sequence). The CDR3 sequence: CASSLAGVETQYF. The DNA for the CDR3 is TGTGCCAGCAGTTTAGCGGGAGTGGAGACCCAGTACTTC.

In this sample, this clone turned up once. The chain couples TRBV9 to TRBJ1-4; D is perhaps TRBD1 (6 bases). Trimming took 4 bases from V and 8 from J, leaving 18 bases between them. This CDR3 contains 15 residues. The germline V gene has CDR1 SGDLS and CDR2 YYNGEE. CDR3 in amino acids: CASSPPDRLREKLFF. The CDR3 region has the DNA TGTGCCAGCAGCCCCCCAGACAGGTTGAGGGAAAAACTGTTTTTT.

This clone has only one observation. J is TRBJ2-1 and V is TRBV29-1, with 8 nucleotides matching TRBD2. V lost 4 bases, J lost 5 bases, and 10 bases stayed unmatched. The V gene's germline CDR1 is SQVTM and CDR2 ANQGSEA. This CDR3 region has 15 residues. This chain's CDR3 is CSVVGGRGGNNEQFF. The CDR3 DNA sequence: TGCAGCGTTGTTGGGGGTCGCGGGGGGAACAATGAGCAGTTCTTC.

The chain carries TRBV6-5 and TRBJ2-3; no definite D call. V was trimmed by 6 bases and J by 2 bases, leaving 15 bases between them. This CDR3 contains 15 residues. Looked up from germline, CDR1 is MNHEY and CDR2 is SVGAGI. Here the CDR3 reads CASSPVWALTDTQYF. The CDR3 nucleotides are TGTGCCAGCAGCCCAGTATGGGCACTCACAGATACGCAGTATTTT.

The rearrangement uses TRBV18 and TRBJ1-1; tentative D call: TRBD1 (6 bases). The CDR3 totals 14 residues. Trimming left V 4 bases short and J 5 bases short, with 14 bases between. Germline V lookup: CDR1 KGHSH, CDR2 LQKENI. CDR3 region: CASSLSRQGTEAFF. The CDR3 nucleotides are TGTGCCAGCTCACTCAGCCGGCAGGGGACTGAAGCTTTCTTT.

This clone was counted between two and nine times. This chain connects TRBV15 to TRBJ1-5, with a possible D match to TRBD1 (6 bases). Germline lookup yields CDR1 LNHNV and CDR2 YYDKDF (reference sequence). V was trimmed by 5 bases and J by 5 bases, leaving 22 bases between them. The CDR3 is 17 amino acids. The CDR3 bases are TGTGCCACCAGCTCCCGAAGGAGAGGGACATCGCATCAGCCCCAGCATTTT. This sequence encodes CATSSRRRGTSHQPQHF.